Here is one TCR beta chain with its context. Its matching antigen is unknown. The CDR3 consists of 13 residues. V was cut by 10 bases and J by 3 bases, with 16 bases left in between. Germline V gives CDR1 MDHEN, CDR2 SYDVKM. Primers for the PCR totalled 60 Vbeta and 13 Jbeta. Method: immunoSEQ multiplex PCR; TCRdb's copy keeps in-frame clones and lacks some. The sample data list 120,000 to 150,000 clones. The sample originates from a study of cytomegalovirus exposure and HLA in healthy donors. Whole-study findings and limits: Relative to the approximately 700-donor mean, N-insertions were reportedly fewer in an Asian-associated ancestry cluster in a later analysis.

The rearrangement joins TRBV28 to TRBJ2-7; D possibly corresponds to TRBD1 (6 bases). The sequenced sample was PBMCs. This receptor was identified in a woman aged 50 to 65 in good health and CMV-seronegative. The CDR3 spells CATRPDRLYEQYF. DNA of the CDR3: TGTGCCACCAGACCGGACAGACTCTACGAGCAGTACTTC.